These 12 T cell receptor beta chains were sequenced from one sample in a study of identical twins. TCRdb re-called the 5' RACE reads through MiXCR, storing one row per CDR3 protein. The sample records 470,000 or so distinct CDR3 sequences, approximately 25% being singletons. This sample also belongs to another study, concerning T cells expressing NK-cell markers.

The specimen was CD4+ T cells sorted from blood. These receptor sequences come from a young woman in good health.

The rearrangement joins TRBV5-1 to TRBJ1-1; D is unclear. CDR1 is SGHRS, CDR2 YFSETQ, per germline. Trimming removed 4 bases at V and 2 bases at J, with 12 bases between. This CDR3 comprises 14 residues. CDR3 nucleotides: TGCGCCAGCAGCGTCAGTGGTTCCAACACTGAAGCTTTCTTT. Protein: CASSVSGSNTEAFF.

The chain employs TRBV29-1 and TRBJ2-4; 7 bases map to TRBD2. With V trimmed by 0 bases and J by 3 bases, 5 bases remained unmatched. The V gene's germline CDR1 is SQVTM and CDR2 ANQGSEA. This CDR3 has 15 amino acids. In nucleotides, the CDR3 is TGCAGCGTTGAAGACGGGAGGTCGGGCAAAAACATTCAGTACTTC. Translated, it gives CSVEDGRSGKNIQYF.

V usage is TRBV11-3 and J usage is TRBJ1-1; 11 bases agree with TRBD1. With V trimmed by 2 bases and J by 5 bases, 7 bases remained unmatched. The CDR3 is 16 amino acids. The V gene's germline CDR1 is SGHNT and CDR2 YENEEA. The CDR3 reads CASSLSIGQGATEAFF. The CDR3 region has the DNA TGTGCCAGCAGCTTAAGTATCGGACAGGGGGCGACTGAAGCTTTCTTT.

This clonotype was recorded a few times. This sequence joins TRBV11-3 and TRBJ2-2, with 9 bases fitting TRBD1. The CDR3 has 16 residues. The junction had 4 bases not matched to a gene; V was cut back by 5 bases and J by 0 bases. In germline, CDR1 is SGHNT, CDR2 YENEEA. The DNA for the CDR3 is TGTGCCAGCAGCCCGCGGACAGGGGCGAACACCGGGGAGCTGTTTTTT. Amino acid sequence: CASSPRTGANTGELFF.

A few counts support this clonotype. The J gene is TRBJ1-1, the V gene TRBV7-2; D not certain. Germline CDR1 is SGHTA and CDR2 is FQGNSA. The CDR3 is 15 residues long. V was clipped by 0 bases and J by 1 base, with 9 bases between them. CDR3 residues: CASSLAASPNTEAFF. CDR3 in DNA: TGTGCCAGCAGCTTAGCGGCGAGCCCGAACACTGAAGCTTTCTTT. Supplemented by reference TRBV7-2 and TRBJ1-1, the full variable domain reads GAGVSQSPSNKVTEKGKDVELRCDPISGHTALYWYRQSLGQGLEFLIYFQGNSAPDKSGLPSDRFSAERTGGSVSTLTIQRTQQEDSAVYLCASSLAASPNTEAFFGQGTRLTVV.

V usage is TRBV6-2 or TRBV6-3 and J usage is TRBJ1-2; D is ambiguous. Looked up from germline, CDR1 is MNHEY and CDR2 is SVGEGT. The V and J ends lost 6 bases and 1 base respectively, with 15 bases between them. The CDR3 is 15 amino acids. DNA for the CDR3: TGTGCCAGCAGCTTCTATGGTTACGGTAACTATGGCTACACCTTC. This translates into CASSFYGYGNYGYTF.

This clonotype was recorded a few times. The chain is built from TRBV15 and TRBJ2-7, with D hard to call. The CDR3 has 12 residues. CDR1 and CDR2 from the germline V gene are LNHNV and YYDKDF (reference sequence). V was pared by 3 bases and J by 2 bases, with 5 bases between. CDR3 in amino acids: CATSSPPYEQYF. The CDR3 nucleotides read TGTGCCACCAGCAGCCCTCCCTACGAGCAGTACTTC.

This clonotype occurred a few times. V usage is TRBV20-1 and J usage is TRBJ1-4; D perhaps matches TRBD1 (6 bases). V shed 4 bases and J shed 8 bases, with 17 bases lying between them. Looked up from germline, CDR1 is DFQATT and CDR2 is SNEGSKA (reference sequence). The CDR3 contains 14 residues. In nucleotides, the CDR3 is TGCAGTGCTATTCGGCAGGGGACACCAGAAAAACTGTTTTTT. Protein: CSAIRQGTPEKLFF.

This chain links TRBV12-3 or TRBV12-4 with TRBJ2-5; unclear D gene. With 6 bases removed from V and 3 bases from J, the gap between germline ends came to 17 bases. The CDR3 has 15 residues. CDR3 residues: CASSLGRLREETQYF. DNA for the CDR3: TGTGCCAGCAGCCTAGGGCGTCTCCGGGAAGAGACCCAGTACTTC.

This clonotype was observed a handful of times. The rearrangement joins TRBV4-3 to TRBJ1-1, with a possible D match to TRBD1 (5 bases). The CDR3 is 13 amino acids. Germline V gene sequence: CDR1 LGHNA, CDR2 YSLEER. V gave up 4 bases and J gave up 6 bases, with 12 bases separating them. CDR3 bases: TGCGCCAGCAGCCGGGGCCTCGGGGCTGAAGCTTTCTTT. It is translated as CASSRGLGAEAFF.

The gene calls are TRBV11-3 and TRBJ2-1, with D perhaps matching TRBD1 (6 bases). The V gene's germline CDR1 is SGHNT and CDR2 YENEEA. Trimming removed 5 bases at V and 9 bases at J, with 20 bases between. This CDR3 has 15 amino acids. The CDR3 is CASSPRSDLGGEQFF. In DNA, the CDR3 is TGTGCCAGCAGCCCCAGATCTGACCTAGGGGGTGAGCAGTTCTTC.

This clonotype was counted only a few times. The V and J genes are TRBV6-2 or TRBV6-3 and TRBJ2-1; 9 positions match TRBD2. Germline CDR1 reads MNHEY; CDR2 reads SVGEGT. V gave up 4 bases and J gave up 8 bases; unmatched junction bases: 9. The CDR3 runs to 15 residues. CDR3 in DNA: TGTGCCAGCAGTTCCCCGGCTAGCGGGACGGATGAGCAGTTCTTC. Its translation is CASSSPASGTDEQFF.